This section outlines one T cell receptor beta chain sequence together with its context. Its target is not known. Sampled blood was obtained at baseline, cycle 4 day 1, and cycle 7 day 1. TCRdb's table, derived via immunoSEQ multiplex PCR, lists solely in-frame clones and lacks some. Among more than 8,500 clones listed, almost 90% were seen once. The CDR3 totals 13 residues. From germline, CDR1 is MGHRA and CDR2 YSYEKL. V was trimmed by 4 bases and J by 3 bases, leaving 10 bases between them. This specimen comes from a study of OX40 agonist ivuxolimab in advanced cancers. Study outcomes and limitations: CD8+ T cells averaged more expanded clones than CD4+.

V is TRBV4-1 and J is TRBJ2-7, with D possibly being TRBD2 (5 bases). Sequencing was performed on CD4+ or CD8+ T cells sorted from blood, taken in a trial of the OX40 agonist ivuxolimab. This receptor was obtained from an adult with an advanced solid tumor such as melanoma, head and neck, liver or kidney cancer. The CDR3 sequence is CASSLGLYYEQYF. Here the CDR3 DNA reads TGCGCCAGCAGCCTTGGACTGTACTACGAGCAGTACTTC.